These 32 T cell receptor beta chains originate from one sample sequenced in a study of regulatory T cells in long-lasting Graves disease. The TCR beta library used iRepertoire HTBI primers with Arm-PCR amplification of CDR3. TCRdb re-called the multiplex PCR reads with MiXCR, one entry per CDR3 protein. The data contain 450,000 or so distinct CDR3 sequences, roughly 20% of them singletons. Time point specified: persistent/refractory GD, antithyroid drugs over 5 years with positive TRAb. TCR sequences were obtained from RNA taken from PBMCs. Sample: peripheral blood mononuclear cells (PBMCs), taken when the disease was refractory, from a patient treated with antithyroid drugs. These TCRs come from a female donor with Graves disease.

In DNA, the CDR3 is TGTGCCAGCAGTGAAGACGAAAAGACCCAGTACTTC. This sequence encodes CASSEDEKTQYF. The chain recombines TRBV2 with TRBJ2-5; D unclear. The V gene's germline CDR1 is SNHLY and CDR2 FYNNEI. The CDR3 has 12 amino acids. Trimming took off 1 base at V and 6 bases at J, with 6 bases between the two ends.

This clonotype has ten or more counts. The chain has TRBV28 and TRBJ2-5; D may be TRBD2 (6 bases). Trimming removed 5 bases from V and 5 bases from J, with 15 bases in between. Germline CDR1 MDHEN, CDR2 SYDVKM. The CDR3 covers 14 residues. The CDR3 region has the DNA TGTGCCAGCAGTCCAACTAGCTTGTTGGAGACCCAGTACTTC. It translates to CASSPTSLLETQYF.

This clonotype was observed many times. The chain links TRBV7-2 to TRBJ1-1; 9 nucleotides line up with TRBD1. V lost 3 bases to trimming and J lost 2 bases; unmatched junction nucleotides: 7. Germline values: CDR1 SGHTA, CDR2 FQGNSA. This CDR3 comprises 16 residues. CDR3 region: CASSFPRDRANTEAFF. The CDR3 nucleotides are TGTGCCAGCAGCTTCCCCCGGGACAGGGCAAACACTGAAGCTTTCTTT.

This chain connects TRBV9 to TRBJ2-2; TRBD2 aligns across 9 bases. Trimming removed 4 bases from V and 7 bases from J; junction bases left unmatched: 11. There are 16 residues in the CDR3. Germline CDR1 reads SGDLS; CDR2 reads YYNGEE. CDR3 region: CASSPLKAGGSGELFF. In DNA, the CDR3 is TGTGCCAGCAGCCCCCTCAAGGCGGGAGGGAGCGGGGAGCTGTTTTTT. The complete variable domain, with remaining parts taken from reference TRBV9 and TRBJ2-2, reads DSGVTQTPKHLITATGQRVTLRCSPRSGDLSVYWYQQSLDQGLQFLIQYYNGEERAKGNILERFSAQQFPDLHSELNLSSLELGDSALYFCASSPLKAGGSGELFFGEGSRLTVL.

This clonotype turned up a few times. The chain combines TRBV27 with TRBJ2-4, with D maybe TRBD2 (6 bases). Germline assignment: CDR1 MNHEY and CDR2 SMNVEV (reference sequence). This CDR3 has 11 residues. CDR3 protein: CGAGAKNIQYF. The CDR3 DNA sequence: TGTGGGGCGGGGGCCAAAAACATTCAGTACTTC.

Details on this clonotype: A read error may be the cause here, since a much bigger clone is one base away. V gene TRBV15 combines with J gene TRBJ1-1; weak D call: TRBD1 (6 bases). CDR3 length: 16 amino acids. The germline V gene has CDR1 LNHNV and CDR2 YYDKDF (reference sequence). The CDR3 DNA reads TGTGCCACCAGCACTAGTTGGATGCCGGGGGACACTGAAGTTTTCTTT. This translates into CATSTSWMPGDTEVFF.

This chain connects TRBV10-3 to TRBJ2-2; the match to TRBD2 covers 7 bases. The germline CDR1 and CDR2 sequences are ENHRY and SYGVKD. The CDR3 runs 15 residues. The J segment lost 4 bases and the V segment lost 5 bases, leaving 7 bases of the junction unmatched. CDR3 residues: CAISSAGTTTGELFF. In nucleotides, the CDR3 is TGTGCCATCAGTTCGGCCGGGACTACCACCGGGGAGCTGTTTTTT.

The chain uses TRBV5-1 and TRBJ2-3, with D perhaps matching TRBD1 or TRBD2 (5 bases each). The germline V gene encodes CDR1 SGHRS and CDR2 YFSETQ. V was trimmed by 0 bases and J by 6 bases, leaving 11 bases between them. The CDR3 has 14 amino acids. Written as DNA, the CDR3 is TGCGCCAGCAGCTTGGCCGGGGCTTGGGATACGCAGTATTTT. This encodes CASSLAGAWDTQYF. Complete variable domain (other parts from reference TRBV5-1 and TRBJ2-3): KAGVTQTPRYLIKTRGQQVTLSCSPISGHRSVSWYQQTPGQGLQFLFEYFSETQRNKGNFPGRFSGRQFSNSRSEMNVSTLELGDSALYLCASSLAGAWDTQYFGPGTRLTVL.

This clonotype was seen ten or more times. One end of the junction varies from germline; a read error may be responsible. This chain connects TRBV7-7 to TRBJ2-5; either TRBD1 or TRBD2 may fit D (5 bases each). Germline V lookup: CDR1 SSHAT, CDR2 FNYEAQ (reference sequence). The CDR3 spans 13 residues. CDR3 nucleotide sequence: TGTGCTAGCAGCCGGGGCCCGAAAGAGACCCAGTACTTC. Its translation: CASSRGPKETQYF. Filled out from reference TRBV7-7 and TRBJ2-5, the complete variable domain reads GAGVSQSPRYKVTKRGQDVTLRCDPISSHATLYWYQQALGQGPEFLTYFNYEAQPDKSGLPSDRFSAERPEGSISTLTIQRTEQRDSAMYRCASSRGPKETQYFGPGTRLLVL.

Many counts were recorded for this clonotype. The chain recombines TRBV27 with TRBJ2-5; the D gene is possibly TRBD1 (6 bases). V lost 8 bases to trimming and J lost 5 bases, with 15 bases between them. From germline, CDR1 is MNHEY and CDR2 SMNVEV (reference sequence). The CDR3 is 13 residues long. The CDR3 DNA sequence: TGTGCCAGCCGGAACACAGGGTTGGAGACCCAGTACTTC. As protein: CASRNTGLETQYF.

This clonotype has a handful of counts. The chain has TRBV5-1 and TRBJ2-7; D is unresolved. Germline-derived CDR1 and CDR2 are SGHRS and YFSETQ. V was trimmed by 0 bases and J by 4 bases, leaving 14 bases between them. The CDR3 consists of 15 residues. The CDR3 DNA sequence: TGCGCCAGCAGCTTGGTGGCCCTAAGTAGTTACGAGCAGTACTTC. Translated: CASSLVALSSYEQYF.

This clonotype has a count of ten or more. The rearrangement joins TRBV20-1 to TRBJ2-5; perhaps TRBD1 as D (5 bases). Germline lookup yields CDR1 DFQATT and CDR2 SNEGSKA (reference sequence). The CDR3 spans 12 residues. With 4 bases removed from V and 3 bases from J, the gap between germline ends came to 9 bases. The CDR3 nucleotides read TGCAGTGCTACTAGACAGAAAGAGACCCAGTACTTC. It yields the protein CSATRQKETQYF.

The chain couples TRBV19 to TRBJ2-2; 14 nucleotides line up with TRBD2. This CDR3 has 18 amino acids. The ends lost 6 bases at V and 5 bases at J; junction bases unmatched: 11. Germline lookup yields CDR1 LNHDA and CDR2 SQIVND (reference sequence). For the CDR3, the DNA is TGTGCCAGTAGGCCGACTAGCGGGAGGGCCCTCTGGACCGGGGAGCTGTTTTTT. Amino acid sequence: CASRPTSGRALWTGELFF.

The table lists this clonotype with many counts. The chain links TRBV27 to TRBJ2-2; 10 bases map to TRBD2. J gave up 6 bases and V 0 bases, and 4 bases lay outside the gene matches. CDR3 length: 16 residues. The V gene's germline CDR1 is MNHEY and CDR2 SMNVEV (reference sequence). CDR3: CASSLSELAGSGELFF. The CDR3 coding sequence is TGTGCCAGCAGTTTATCAGAACTAGCGGGATCCGGGGAGCTGTTTTTT.

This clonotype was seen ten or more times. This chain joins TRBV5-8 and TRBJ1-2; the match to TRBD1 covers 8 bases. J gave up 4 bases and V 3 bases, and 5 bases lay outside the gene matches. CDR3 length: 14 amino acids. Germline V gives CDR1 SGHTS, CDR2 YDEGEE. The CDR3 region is CASSSLQGGYGYTF. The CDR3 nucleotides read TGTGCCAGCAGCTCCTTACAGGGGGGCTATGGCTACACCTTC. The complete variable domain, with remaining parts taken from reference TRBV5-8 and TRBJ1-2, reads EAGVTQSPTHLIKTRGQQATLRCSPISGHTSVYWYQQALGLGLQFLLWYDEGEERNRGNFPPRFSGRQFPNYSSELNVNALELEDSALYLCASSSLQGGYGYTFGSGTRLTVV.

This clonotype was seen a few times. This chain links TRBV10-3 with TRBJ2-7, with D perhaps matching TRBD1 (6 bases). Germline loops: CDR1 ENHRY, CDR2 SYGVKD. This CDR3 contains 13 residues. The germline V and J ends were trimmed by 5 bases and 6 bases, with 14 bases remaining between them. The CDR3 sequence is CAISRISGVEQYF. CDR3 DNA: TGTGCCATCAGTCGAATCTCAGGGGTCGAGCAGTACTTC.

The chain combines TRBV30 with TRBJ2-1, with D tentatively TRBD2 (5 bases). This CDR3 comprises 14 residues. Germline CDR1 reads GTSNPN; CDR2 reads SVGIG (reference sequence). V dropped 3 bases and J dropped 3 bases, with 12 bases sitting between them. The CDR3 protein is CAWRDSLGYNEQFF. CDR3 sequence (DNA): TGTGCCTGGAGGGACTCCCTGGGCTACAATGAGCAGTTCTTC. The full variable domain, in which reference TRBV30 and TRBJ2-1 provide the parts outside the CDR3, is SQTIHQWPATLVQPVGSPLSLECTVEGTSNPNLYWYRQAAGRGLQLLFYSVGIGQISSEVPQNLSASRPQDRQFILSSKKLLLSDSGFYLCAWRDSLGYNEQFFGPGTRLTVL.

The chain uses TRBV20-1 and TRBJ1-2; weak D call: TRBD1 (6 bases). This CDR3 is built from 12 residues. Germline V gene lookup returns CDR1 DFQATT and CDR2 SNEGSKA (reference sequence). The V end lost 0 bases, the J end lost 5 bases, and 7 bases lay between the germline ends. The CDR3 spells CSARDQGYGYTF. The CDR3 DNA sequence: TGCAGTGCTAGAGACCAGGGGTATGGCTACACCTTC.

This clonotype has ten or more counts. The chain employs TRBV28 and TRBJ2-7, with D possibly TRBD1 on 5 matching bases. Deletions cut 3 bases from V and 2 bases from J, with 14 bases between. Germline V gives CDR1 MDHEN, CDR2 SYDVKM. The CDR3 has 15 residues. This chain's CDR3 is CASSFKTVHPYEQYF. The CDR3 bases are TGTGCCAGCAGTTTTAAGACAGTTCATCCCTACGAGCAGTACTTC.

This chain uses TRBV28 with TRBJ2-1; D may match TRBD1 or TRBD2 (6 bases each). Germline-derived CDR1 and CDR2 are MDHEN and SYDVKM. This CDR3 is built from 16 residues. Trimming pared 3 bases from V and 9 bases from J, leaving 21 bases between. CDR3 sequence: CASSFEGGSAYLEQFF. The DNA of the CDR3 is TGTGCCAGCAGTTTTGAGGGGGGCTCGGCTTACCTTGAGCAGTTCTTC.

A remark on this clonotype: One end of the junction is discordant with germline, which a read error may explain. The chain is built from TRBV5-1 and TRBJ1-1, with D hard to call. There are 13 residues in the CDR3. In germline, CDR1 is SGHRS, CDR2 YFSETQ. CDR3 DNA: TGCGCCAGCAGCTTGGAAGGGTACACTGAAGCTCTCTTT. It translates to CASSLEGYTEALF.

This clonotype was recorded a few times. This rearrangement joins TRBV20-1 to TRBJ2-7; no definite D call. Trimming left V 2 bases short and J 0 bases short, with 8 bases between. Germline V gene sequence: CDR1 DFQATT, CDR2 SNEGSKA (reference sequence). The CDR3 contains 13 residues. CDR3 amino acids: CSARKDNSYEQYF. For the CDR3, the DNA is TGCAGTGCTAGAAAAGACAACTCCTACGAGCAGTACTTC.

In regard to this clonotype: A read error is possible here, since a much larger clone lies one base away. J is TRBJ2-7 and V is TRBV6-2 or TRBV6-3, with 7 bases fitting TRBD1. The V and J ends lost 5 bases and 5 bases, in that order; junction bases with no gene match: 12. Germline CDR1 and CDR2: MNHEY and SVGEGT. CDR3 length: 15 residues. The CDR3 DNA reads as TGTGCCAGCAGTAACGGACAGGCGCCCATCAACGAGCAGTACTTC. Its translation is CASSNGQAPINEQYF.

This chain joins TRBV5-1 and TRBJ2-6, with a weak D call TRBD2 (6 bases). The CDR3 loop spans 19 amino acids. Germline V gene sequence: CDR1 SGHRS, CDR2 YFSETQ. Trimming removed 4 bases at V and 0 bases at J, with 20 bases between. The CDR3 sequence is CASSLALSGLSSGANVLTF. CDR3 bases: TGCGCCAGCAGCCTAGCCCTTAGCGGCTTAAGCTCTGGGGCCAACGTCCTGACTTTC.

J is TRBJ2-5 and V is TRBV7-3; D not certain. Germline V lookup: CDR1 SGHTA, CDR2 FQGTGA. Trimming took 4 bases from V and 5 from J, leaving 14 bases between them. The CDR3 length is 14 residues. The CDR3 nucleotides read TGTGCCAGCAGCTCGGACGTACCTGCGGAGACCCAGTACTTC. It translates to CASSSDVPAETQYF.

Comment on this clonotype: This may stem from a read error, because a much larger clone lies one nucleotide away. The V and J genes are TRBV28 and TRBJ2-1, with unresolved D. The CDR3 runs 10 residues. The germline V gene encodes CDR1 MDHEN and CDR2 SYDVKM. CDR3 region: CASRFNEQFF. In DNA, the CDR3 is TGTGCCAGCCGTTTCAATGAGCAGTTCTTC.

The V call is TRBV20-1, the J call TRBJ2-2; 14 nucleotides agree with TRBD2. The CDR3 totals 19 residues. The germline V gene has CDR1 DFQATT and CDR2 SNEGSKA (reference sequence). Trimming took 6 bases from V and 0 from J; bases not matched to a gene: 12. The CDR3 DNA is TGCAGTGCGCTGACTAGCGGGAGGGCTTCTCAATCGAACACCGGGGAGCTGTTTTTT. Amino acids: CSALTSGRASQSNTGELFF.

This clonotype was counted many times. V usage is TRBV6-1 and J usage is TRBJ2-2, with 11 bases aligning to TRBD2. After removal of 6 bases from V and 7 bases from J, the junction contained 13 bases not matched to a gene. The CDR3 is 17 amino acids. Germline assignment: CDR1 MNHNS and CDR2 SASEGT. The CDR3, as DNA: TGTGCCAGCAGGGGACGGGTTAGCGGGAGGGCCGGCGGGGAGCTGTTTTTT. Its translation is CASRGRVSGRAGGELFF.

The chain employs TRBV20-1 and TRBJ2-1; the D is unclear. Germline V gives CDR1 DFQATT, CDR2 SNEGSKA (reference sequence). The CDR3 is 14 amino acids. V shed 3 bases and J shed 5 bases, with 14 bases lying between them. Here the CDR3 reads CSARRNFRDNEQFF. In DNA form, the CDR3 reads TGCAGTGCTAGGCGAAATTTTAGAGACAATGAGCAGTTCTTC.

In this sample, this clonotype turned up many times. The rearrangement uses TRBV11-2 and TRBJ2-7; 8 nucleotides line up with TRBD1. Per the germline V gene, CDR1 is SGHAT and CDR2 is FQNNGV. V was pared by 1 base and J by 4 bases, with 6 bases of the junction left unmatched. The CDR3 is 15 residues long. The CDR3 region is CASSLGGTGGYEQYF. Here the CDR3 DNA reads TGTGCCAGCAGCTTAGGTGGGACAGGAGGATACGAGCAGTACTTC.

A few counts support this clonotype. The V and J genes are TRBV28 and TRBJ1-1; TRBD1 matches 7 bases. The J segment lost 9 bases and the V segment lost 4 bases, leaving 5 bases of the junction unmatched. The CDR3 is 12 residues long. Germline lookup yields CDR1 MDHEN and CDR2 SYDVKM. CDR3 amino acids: CASSSGDSKAFF. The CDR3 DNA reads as TGTGCCAGCAGTTCGGGGGACAGTAAAGCTTTCTTT.

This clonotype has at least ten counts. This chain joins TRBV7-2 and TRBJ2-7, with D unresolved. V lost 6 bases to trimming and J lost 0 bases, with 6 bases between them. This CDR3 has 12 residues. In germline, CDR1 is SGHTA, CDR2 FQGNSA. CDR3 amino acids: CASSSPSYEQYF. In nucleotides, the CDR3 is TGTGCCAGCAGTTCCCCCTCCTACGAGCAGTACTTC. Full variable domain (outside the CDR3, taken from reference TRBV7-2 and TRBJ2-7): GAGVSQSPSNKVTEKGKDVELRCDPISGHTALYWYRQSLGQGLEFLIYFQGNSAPDKSGLPSDRFSAERTGGSVSTLTIQRTQQEDSAVYLCASSSPSYEQYFGPGTRLTVT.